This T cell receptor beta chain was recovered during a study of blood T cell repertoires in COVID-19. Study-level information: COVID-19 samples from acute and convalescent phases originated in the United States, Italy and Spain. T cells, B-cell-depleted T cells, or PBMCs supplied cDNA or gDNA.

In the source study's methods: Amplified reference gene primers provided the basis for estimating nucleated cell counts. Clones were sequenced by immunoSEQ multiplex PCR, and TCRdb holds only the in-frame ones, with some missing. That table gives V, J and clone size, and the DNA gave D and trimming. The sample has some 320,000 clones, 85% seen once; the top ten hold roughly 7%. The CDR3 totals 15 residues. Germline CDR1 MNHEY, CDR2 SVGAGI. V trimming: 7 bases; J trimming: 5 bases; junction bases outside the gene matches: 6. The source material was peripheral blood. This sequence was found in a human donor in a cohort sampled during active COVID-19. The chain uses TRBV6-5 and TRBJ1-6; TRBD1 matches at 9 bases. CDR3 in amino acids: CASTKTGGDNSPLHF. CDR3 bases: TGTGCCAGCACAAAGACAGGGGGAGATAATTCACCCCTCCACTTT.